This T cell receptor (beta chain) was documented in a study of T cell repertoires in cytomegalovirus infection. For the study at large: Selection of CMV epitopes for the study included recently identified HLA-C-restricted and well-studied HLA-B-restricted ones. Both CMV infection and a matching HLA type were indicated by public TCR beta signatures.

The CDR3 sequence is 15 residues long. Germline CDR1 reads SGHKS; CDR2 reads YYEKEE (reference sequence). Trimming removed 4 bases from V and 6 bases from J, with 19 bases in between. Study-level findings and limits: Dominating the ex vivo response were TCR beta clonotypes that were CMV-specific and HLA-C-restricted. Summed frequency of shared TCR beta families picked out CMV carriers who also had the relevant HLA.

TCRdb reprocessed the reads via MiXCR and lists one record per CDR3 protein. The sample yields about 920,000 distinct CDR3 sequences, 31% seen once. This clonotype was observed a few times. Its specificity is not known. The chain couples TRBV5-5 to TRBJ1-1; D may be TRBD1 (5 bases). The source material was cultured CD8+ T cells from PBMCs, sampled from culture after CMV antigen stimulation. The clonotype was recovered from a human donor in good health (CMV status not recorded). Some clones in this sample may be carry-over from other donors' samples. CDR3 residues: CASSPFGTWGSEAFF. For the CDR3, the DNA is TGTGCCAGCAGCCCGTTTGGGACGTGGGGATCTGAAGCTTTCTTT.